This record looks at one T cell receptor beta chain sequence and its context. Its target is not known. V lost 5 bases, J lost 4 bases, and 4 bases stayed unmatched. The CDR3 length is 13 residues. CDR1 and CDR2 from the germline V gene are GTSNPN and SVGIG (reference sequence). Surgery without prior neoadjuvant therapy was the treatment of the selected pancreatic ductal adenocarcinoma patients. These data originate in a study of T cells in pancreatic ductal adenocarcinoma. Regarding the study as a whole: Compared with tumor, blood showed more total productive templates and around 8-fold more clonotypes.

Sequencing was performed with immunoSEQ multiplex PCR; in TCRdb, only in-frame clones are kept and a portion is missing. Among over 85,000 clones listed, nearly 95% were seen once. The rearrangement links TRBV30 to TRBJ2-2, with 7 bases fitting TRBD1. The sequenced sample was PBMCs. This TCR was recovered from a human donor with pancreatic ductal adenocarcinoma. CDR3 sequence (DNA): TGTGCCTGGGCAAGACAGGGCACCGGGGAGCTGTTTTTT. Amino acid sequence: CAWARQGTGELFF.